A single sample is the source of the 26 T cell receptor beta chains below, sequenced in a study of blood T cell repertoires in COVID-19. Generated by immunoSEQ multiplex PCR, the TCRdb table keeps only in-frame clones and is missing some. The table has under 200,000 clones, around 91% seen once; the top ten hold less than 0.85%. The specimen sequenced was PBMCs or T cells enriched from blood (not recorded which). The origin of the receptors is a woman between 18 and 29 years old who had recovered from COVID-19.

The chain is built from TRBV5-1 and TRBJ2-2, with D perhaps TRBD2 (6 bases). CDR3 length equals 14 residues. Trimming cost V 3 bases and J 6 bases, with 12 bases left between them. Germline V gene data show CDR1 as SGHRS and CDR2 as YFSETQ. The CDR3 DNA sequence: TGCGCCAGCAGCTCGGGACTCTCCCCCGGGGAGCTGTTTTTT. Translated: CASSSGLSPGELFF.

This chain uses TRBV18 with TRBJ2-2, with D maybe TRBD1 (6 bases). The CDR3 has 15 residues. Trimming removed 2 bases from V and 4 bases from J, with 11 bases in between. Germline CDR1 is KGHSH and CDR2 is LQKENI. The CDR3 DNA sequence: TGTGCCAGCTCACCAGGGGGCGAGACCACCGGGGAGCTGTTTTTT. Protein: CASSPGGETTGELFF.

CDR3 amino acids: CASSLVLREEGYTF. The CDR3 nucleotides read TGTGCCAGCAGCTTAGTTCTCCGGGAAGAGGGCTACACCTTC. The chain joins TRBV7-8 to TRBJ1-2; unclear D gene. Trimming pared 1 base from V and 8 bases from J, leaving 14 bases between. The CDR3 is 14 amino acids. CDR1 and CDR2 from the germline V gene are SGHVS and FQNEAQ.

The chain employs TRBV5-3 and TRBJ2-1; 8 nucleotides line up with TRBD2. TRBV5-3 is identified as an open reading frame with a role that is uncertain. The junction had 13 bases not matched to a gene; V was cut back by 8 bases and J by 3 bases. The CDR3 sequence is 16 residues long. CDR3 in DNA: TGTGCCAGGTTCGACCCGGGAGGGGTGCACTACAATGAGCAGTTCTTC. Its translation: CARFDPGGVHYNEQFF.

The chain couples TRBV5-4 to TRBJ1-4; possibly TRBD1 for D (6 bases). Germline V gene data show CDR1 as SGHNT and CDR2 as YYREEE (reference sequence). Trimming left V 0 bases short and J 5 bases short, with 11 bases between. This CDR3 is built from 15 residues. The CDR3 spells CASSLGGQLNEKLFF. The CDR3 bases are TGTGCCAGCAGCTTGGGTGGACAGCTGAATGAAAAACTGTTTTTT.

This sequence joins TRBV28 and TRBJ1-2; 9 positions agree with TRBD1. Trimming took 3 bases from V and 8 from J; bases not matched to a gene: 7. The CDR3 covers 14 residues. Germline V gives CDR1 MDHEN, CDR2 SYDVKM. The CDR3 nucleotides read TGTGCCAGCAGTTTCCGGGACAGGGAGTACGGCTACACCTTC. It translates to CASSFRDREYGYTF.

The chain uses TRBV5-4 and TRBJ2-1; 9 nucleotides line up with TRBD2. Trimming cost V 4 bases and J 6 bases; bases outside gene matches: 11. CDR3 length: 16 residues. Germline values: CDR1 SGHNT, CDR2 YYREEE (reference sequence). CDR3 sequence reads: CASSLFAGGPGNEQFF. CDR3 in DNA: TGTGCCAGCAGCCTCTTTGCGGGAGGGCCGGGCAATGAGCAGTTCTTC. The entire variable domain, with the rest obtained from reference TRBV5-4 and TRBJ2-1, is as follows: ETGVTQSPTHLIKTRGQQVTLRCSSQSGHNTVSWYQQALGQGPQFIFQYYREEENGRGNFPPRFSGLQFPNYSSELNVNALELDDSALYLCASSLFAGGPGNEQFFGPGTRLTVL.

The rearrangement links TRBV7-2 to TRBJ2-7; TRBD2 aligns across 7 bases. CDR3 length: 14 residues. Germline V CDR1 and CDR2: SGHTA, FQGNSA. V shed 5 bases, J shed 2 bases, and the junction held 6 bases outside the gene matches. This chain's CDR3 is CASSTQAGTYEQYF. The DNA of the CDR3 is TGTGCCAGCAGCACACAAGCGGGGACCTACGAGCAGTACTTC.

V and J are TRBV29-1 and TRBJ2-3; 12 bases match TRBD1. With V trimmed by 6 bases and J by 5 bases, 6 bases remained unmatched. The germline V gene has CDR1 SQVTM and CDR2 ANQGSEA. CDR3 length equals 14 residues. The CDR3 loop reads CSVTGQGALDTQYF. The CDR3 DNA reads TGCAGCGTCACGGGACAGGGGGCATTAGATACGCAGTATTTT.

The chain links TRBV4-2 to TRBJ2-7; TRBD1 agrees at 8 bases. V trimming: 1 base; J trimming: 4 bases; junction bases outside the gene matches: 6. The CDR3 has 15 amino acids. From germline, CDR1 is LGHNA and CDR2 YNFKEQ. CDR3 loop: CASSQASRGPYEQYF. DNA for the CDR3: TGTGCCAGCAGCCAAGCTTCCAGGGGGCCATACGAGCAGTACTTC.

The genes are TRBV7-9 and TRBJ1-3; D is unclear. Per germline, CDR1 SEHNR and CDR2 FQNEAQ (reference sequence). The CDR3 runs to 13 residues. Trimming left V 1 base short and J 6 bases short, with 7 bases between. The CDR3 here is CASSLGPLNTIYF. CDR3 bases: TGTGCCAGCAGCTTAGGGCCTTTAAACACCATATATTTT.

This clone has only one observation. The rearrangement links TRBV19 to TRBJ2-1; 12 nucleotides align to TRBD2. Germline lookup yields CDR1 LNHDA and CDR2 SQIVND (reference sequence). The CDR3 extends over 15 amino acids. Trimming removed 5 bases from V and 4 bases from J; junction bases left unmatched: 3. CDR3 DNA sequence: TGTGCCAGTAGTGATGGGACTAGCGGGTACAATGAGCAGTTCTTC. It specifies CASSDGTSGYNEQFF.

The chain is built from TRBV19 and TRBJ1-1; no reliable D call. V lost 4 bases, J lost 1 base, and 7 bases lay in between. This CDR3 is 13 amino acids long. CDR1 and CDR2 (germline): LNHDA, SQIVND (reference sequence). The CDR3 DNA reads TGTGCCAGTAGTACCCGGAGGAACACTGAAGCTTTCTTT. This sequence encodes CASSTRRNTEAFF. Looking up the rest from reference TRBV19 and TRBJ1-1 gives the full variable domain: DGGITQSPKYLFRKEGQNVTLSCEQNLNHDAMYWYRQDPGQGLRLIYYSQIVNDFQKGDIAEGYSVSREKKESFPLTVTSAQKNPTAFYLCASSTRRNTEAFFGQGTRLTVV.

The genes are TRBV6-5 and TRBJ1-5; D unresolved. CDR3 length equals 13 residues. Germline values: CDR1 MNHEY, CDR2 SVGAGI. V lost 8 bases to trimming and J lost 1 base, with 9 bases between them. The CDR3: CASAVGSNQPQHF. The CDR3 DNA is TGTGCCAGCGCGGTCGGAAGCAATCAGCCCCAGCATTTT.

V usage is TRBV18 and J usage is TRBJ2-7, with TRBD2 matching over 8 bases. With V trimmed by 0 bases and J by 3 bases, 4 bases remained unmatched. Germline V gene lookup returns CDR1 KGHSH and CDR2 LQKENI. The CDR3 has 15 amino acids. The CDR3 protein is CASSPPGLGFYEQYF. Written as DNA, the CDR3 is TGTGCCAGCTCACCACCGGGACTAGGCTTCTACGAGCAGTACTTC.

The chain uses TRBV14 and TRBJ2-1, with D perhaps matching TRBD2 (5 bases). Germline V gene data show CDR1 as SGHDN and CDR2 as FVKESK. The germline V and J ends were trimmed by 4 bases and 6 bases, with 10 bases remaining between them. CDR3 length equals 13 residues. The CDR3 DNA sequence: TGTGCCAGCAGCCGACACACTAGCAATGAGCAGTTCTTC. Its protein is CASSRHTSNEQFF.

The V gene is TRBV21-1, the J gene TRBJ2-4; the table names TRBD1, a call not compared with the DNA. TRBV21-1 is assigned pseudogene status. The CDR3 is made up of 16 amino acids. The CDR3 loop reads CASSTYFRDRTNIQYF. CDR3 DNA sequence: TGTGCCAGCAGCACCTACTTCCGGGACAGGACAAACATTCAGTACTTC.

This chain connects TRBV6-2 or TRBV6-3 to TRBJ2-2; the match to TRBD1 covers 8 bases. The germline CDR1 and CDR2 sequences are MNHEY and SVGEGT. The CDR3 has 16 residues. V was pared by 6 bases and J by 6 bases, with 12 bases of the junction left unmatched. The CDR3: CASSPRGQGIPGELFF. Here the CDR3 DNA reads TGTGCCAGCAGCCCTCGCGGACAGGGTATACCCGGGGAGCTGTTTTTT.

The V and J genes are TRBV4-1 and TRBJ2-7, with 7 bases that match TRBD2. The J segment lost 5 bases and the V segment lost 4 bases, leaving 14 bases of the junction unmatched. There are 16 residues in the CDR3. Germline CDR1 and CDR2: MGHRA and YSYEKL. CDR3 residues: CASSPFPWREKDEQYF. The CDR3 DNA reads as TGCGCCAGCAGCCCATTCCCCTGGCGGGAGAAAGACGAGCAGTACTTC.

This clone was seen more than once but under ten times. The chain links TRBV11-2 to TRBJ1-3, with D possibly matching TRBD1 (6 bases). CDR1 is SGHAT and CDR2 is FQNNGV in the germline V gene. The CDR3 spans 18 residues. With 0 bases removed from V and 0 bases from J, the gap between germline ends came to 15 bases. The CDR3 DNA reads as TGTGCCAGCAGCTTAGATCTTTTTGGGGGCCGCTCTGGAAACACCATATATTTT. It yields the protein CASSLDLFGGRSGNTIYF.

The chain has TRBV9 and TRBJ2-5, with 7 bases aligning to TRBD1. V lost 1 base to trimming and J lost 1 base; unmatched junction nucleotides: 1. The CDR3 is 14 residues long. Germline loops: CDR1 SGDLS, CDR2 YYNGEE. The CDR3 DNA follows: TGTGCCAGCAGCGTATGGACAGGCCAAGAGACCCAGTACTTC. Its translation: CASSVWTGQETQYF.

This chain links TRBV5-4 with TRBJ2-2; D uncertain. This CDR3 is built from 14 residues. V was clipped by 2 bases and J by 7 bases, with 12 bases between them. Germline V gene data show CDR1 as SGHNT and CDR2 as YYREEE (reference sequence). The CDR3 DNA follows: TGTGCCAGCAGCTTCGAGGTTACGGGCGGGGAGCTGTTTTTT. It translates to CASSFEVTGGELFF.

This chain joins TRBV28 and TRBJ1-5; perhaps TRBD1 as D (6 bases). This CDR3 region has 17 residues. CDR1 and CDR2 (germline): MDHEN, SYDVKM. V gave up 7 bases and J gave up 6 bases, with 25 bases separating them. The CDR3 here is CASIAGGRGGGPQPQHF. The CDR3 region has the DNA TGTGCCAGCATTGCTGGAGGCCGGGGAGGGGGTCCTCAGCCCCAGCATTTT. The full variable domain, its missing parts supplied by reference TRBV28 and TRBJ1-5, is DVKVTQSSRYLVKRTGEKVFLECVQDMDHENMFWYRQDPGLGLRLIYFSYDVKMKEKGDIPEGYSVSREKKERFSLILESASTNQTSMYLCASIAGGRGGGPQPQHFGDGTRLSIL.

CDR3 bases: TGTGCCAGCAGTCAGGGGTCCCATAGCAATCAGCCCCAGCATTTT. As protein: CASSQGSHSNQPQHF. The chain carries TRBV6-5 and TRBJ1-5; tentatively, D is TRBD1 (6 bases). CDR3 size: 15 residues. The germline V gene encodes CDR1 MNHEY and CDR2 SVGAGI. V lost 5 bases and J lost 0, with 11 bases in between.

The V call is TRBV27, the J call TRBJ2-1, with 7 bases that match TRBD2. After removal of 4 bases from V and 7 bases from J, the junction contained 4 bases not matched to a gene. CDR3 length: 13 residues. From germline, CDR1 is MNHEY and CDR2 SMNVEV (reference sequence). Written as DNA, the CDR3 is TGTGCCAGCAGTTCGGCTAGCGGAAATGAGCAGTTCTTC. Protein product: CASSSASGNEQFF.

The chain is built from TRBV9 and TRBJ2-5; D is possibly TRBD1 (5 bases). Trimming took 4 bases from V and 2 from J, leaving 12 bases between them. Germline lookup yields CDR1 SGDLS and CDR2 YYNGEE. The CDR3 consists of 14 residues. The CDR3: CASSTAQGQETQYF. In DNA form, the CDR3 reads TGTGCCAGCAGCACAGCCCAGGGTCAAGAGACCCAGTACTTC.